The entry below gives a single T cell receptor (beta chain) sequence along with its context. Using immunoSEQ multiplex PCR, the repertoire was profiled, and TCRdb retains in-frame clones only, with some absent. The sample lists some 230,000 clones; around 80% were seen once. This entry is derived from a study of blood T cell repertoires in COVID-19. For the study at large: PBMCs, B-cell-depleted T cells, or T cells provided the cDNA or gDNA that made up the material.

The sequencing input was peripheral blood. This clonotype was obtained from a woman in her sixties who had recovered from COVID-19.

The CDR3 loop is CASSQSTATGTQYF. The CDR3 DNA is TGTGCCAGCAGCCAAAGCACTGCTACCGGTACGCAGTATTTT. The chain employs TRBV14 and TRBJ2-3; D unresolved. From germline, CDR1 is SGHDN and CDR2 FVKESK. The CDR3 length is 14 residues. V was trimmed by 2 bases and J by 8 bases, leaving 14 bases between them.